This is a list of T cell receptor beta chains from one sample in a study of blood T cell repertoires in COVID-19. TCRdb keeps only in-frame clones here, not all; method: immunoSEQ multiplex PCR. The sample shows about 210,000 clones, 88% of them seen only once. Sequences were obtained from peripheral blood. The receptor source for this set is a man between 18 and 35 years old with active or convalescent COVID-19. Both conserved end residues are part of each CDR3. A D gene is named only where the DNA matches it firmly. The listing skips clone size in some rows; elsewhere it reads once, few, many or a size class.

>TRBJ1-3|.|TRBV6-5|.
CASRDLGSSGNTIYF
TGTGCCAGCAGAGACCTCGGGAGCTCTGGAAACACCATATATTTT
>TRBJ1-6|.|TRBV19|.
CASSIERLGSYNSPLHF
TGTGCCAGTAGTATAGAACGACTGGGCTCCTATAATTCACCCCTCCACTTT
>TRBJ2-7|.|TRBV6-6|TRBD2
CASSFGRGGPYEQYF
TGTGCCAGCAGCTTCGGGCGGGGGGGGCCCTACGAGCAGTACTTC
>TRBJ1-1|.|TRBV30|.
CAWSIGGLMNTEAFF
TGTGCCTGGAGTATTGGGGGACTGATGAACACTGAAGCTTTCTTT
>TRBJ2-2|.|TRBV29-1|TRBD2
CSVVLAVDTGELFF
TGCAGCGTCGTTCTAGCGGTCGACACCGGGGAGCTGTTTTTT
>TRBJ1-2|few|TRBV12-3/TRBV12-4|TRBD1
CASSFTGGLFYTF
TGTGCCAGCAGTTTTACAGGGGGCCTTTTCTACACCTTC
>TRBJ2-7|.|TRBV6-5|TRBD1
CASLNRDRGSKQYF
TGTGCCAGCTTAAACCGGGACAGGGGGTCCAAGCAGTACTTC
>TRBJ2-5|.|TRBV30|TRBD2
CAWSFGGGETQYF
TGTGCCTGGAGTTTCGGGGGAGGGGAGACCCAGTACTTC
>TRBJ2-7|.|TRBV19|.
CASSIGTGSYEQYF
TGTGCCAGTAGTATAGGGACGGGATCCTACGAGCAGTACTTC
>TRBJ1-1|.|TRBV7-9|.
CASSSGREAEAFF
TGTGCCAGCAGCTCGGGACGGGAGGCTGAAGCTTTCTTT
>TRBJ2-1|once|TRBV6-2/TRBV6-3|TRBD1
CASSPRGPEQFF
TGTGCCAGCAGTCCCAGGGGGCCGGAGCAGTTCTTC
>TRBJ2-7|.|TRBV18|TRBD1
CASSLRQGFSYEQYF
TGTGCCAGCTCACTCAGACAGGGTTTCTCCTACGAGCAGTACTTC
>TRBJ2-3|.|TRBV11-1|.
CASSLSSGTQYF
TGTGCCAGCAGCTTGTCTTCCGGTACGCAGTATTTT
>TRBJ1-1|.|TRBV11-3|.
CASSLRENTEAFF
TGTGCCAGCAGCTTGAGGGAGAACACTGAAGCTTTCTTT
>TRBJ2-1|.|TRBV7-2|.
CASSLAWRGGPYNEQFF
TGTGCCAGCAGCTTAGCGTGGCGCGGAGGGCCTTACAATGAGCAGTTCTTC
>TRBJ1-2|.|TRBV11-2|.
CASSSDRVTDGYTF
TGTGCCAGCAGCTCGGACAGAGTGACGGACGGCTACACCTTC
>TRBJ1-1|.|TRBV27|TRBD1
CASRSRDRGHAEAEAFF
TGTGCCAGCAGATCTCGGGACAGGGGGCACGCGGAGGCTGAAGCTTTCTTT
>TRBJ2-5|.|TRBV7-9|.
CASSTLGTSQETQYF
TGTGCCAGCAGCACCCTGGGGACATCCCAAGAGACCCAGTACTTC
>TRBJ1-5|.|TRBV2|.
CASSYSDRLGQPQHF
TGTGCCAGCAGTTATTCCGACAGGTTGGGGCAGCCCCAGCATTTT
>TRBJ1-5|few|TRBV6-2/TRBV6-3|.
CASSYSVPAGNQPQHF
TGTGCCAGCAGTTATAGCGTACCTGCGGGCAATCAGCCCCAGCATTTT
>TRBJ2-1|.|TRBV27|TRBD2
CASSSTGLAVSSSYNEQFF
TGTGCCAGCAGTTCCACGGGACTAGCGGTTTCTAGCTCCTACAATGAGCAGTTCTTC
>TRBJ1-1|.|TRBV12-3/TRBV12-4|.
CASSFSDTEAFF
TGTGCCAGCAGCTTTTCGGACACTGAAGCTTTCTTT
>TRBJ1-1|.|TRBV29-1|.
CSVEWQGGTEAFF
TGCAGCGTTGAATGGCAGGGAGGCACTGAAGCTTTCTTT
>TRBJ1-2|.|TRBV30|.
CAWYIGYGYTF
TGTGCCTGGTATATCGGCTATGGCTACACCTTC
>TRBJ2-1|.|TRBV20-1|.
CSARTGDEQFF
TGCAGTGCTAGAACAGGTGATGAGCAGTTCTTC
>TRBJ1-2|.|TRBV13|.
CASSSDRSPYGYTF
TGTGCCAGCAGCTCGGACAGAAGCCCCTATGGCTACACCTTC
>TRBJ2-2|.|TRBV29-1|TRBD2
CSVGGRGGRPSGELFF
TGCAGCGTTGGAGGGCGGGGCGGGAGGCCCTCCGGGGAGCTGTTTTTT